What follows describes a single T cell receptor beta chain. Profiling relied on immunoSEQ multiplex PCR, and the TCRdb table lists in-frame clones only, not all of them. The sample carries about 2.4 million clones, 90% to 95% recorded once. These data come from a study of shared clonotypes between healthy human individuals. The CDR3 runs 16 residues. Trimming took 2 bases from V and 4 from J; bases not matched to a gene: 9. CDR1 and CDR2 from the germline V gene are MDHEN and SYDVKM. The clonotype comes from a man between 18 and 35 years old in good health. Some clones in this sample may be carry-over from other donors' samples. The chain has TRBV28 and TRBJ2-7; the match to TRBD2 covers 9 bases. Specimen: naive CD4+ T cells from PBMCs. Indicated subset: CD45RA+ positively selected. The CDR3 reads CASSLGGAGGGYEQYF. As DNA, the CDR3 is TGTGCCAGCAGTTTAGGGGGAGCGGGAGGCGGGTACGAGCAGTACTTC.